This TCR beta chain was obtained from a study of control samples from healthy donors and cancer patients. The repertoire was sequenced with immunoSEQ multiplex PCR; TCRdb's copy has only in-frame clones and lacks some. The sample holds around 150,000 clones, about 90% seen once. Germline-derived CDR1 and CDR2 are SEHNR and FQNEAQ (reference sequence). V dropped 5 bases and J dropped 0 bases, with 11 bases sitting between them. The CDR3 spans 15 residues. The TCR comes from a man younger than 40 in good health. The chain joins TRBV7-9 to TRBJ1-3, with D unclear. The sequenced material came from blood. The chain's CDR3 is CASSPENPSGNTIYF. In DNA, the CDR3 is TGTGCCAGCAGCCCTGAAAACCCCTCTGGAAACACCATATATTTT.